Sequencing of this T cell receptor beta chain was carried out in a study of blood T cell repertoires in COVID-19. Study at large: The samples span acute and convalescent COVID-19 from the United States, Italy and Spain.

The germline CDR1 and CDR2 sequences are SGHRS and YFSETQ. V gave up 2 bases and J gave up 0 bases; unmatched junction bases: 5. The CDR3 covers 16 residues. Individuals aged about 18 to 95 years were recruited from approximately 24 US areas. The table came from immunoSEQ multiplex PCR; TCRdb's copy has only in-frame clones and leaves some out. The sample contains roughly 190,000 clones, around 90% of which appear only once. The rearrangement joins TRBV5-1 to TRBJ2-3; 8 bases map to TRBD1. The origin of this receptor is a woman aged 25 to 45 who had recovered from COVID-19. Material: PBMCs or T cells enriched from blood (not recorded which). CDR3 sequence (DNA): TGCGCCAGCAGCTTCGGGACAGGCACTAGCACAGATACGCAGTATTTT. This encodes CASSFGTGTSTDTQYF.